This is a list of T cell receptor beta chains from one sample in a study of OX40 agonist ivuxolimab in advanced cancers. Here immunoSEQ multiplex PCR was the method, and the copy in TCRdb shows in-frame clones only, minus some. Of 80,000 to 95,000 clones in the sample, 88% were seen once. The source material was CD4+ or CD8+ T cells sorted from blood, sampled in a trial of the OX40 agonist ivuxolimab. The receptors were sampled from an adult with an advanced solid tumor such as melanoma, head and neck, liver or kidney cancer. Both conserved end residues are part of each CDR3. Fields, in order: clone size, J gene, V gene, D gene, CDR3 protein, CDR3 DNA. The D gene is left open where the match is weak. The listing skips clone size in some rows; elsewhere it reads once, few, many or a size class.

>.|TRBJ2-2|TRBV5-4|TRBD2
CASSLKRLAGTDRELFF
TGTGCCAGCAGCTTGAAGAGACTAGCGGGAACCGACCGGGAGCTGTTTTTT
>.|TRBJ1-2|TRBV19|.
CASSFTGIYGYTF
TGTGCCAGTAGTTTTACAGGGATCTATGGCTACACCTTC
>once|TRBJ1-1|TRBV5-6|.
CASSRGGPTEAFF
TGTGCCAGCAGCCGAGGGGGGCCAACTGAAGCTTTCTTT
>.|TRBJ2-7|TRBV5-1|TRBD2
CASSVTSGRAFEQYF
TGCGCCAGCAGCGTGACTAGCGGGAGGGCCTTTGAGCAGTACTTC
>.|TRBJ1-2|TRBV27|.
CASSFRRNYGYTF
TGTGCCAGCAGTTTTCGGAGGAACTATGGCTACACCTTC
>.|TRBJ1-5|TRBV5-8|TRBD1
CASSFRQGYQPQHF
TGTGCCAGCAGCTTCCGACAGGGGTATCAGCCCCAGCATTTT
>once|TRBJ2-3|TRBV1|.
CTSSQDLTTDTQYF
TGCACCAGCAGCCAAGATCTGACTACAGATACGCAGTATTTT
>few|TRBJ2-2|TRBV5-6|.
CASSLSLTGELFF
TGTGCCAGCAGCTTAAGTCTCACCGGGGAGCTGTTTTTT
>.|TRBJ2-1|TRBV4-1|TRBD2
CASSPRGGGNNEQFF
TGCGCCAGCAGCCCGCGGGGGGGCGGGAACAATGAGCAGTTCTTC
>.|TRBJ1-2|TRBV2|.
CASIPDRRYGYTF
TGTGCCAGCATTCCGGACAGACGCTATGGCTACACCTTC
>.|TRBJ1-2|TRBV2|.
CASKGLLGDGYTF
TGTGCCAGCAAAGGCCTCCTCGGGGATGGCTACACCTTC
>once|TRBJ2-7|TRBV10-3|TRBD2
CAISDRLAGRAYEQYF
TGTGCCATCAGTGATAGACTAGCGGGGCGGGCCTACGAGCAGTACTTC
>once|TRBJ1-4|TRBV6-1|.
CASSVSPSEKLFF
TGTGCCAGCAGTGTGAGTCCCAGCGAAAAACTGTTTTTT
>.|TRBJ1-6|TRBV19|TRBD1
CASSPGQGYGSYNSPLHF
TGTGCCAGTAGCCCGGGACAGGGGTATGGGTCCTATAATTCACCCCTCCACTTT
>.|TRBJ1-2|TRBV5-6|.
CASSLGALGNYRYTF
TGTGCCAGCAGCCTCGGGGCGTTGGGTAACTATCGCTACACCTTC
>.|TRBJ1-5|TRBV28|.
CASSFPGPFNQPQHF
TGTGCCAGCAGTTTCCCCGGGCCCTTCAATCAGCCCCAGCATTTT
>.|TRBJ2-7|TRBV4-3|TRBD1
CASSQNPGGEQYF
TGCGCCAGCAGCCAAAACCCAGGGGGCGAGCAGTACTTC
>.|TRBJ2-7|TRBV7-7|.
CASSLVPGAFYEQYF
TGTGCCAGCAGCTTAGTCCCAGGGGCCTTCTACGAGCAGTACTTC
>.|TRBJ2-2|TRBV9|.
CASSPRLPNTGELFF
TGTGCCAGCAGCCCCAGATTACCGAACACCGGGGAGCTGTTTTTT
>.|TRBJ2-1|TRBV4-2|TRBD2
CASSQDGLAGDGAYNEQFF
TGTGCCAGCAGCCAAGACGGACTAGCGGGAGATGGGGCCTACAATGAGCAGTTCTTC
>.|TRBJ1-1|TRBV18|.
CASSPRQENTEAFF
TGTGCCAGCTCACCGCGACAGGAGAACACTGAAGCTTTCTTT
>.|TRBJ1-2|TRBV5-1|.
CASSWTGGTLQDNYGYTF
TGCGCCAGCAGCTGGACTGGAGGGACCTTACAAGATAACTATGGCTACACCTTC
>.|TRBJ1-5|TRBV2|TRBD1
CASRGTARNQPQHF
TGTGCCAGCAGGGGGACAGCTAGAAATCAGCCCCAGCATTTT
>.|TRBJ2-5|TRBV19|.
CASSIRQWETQYF
TGTGCCAGTAGTATCAGACAGTGGGAGACCCAGTACTTC